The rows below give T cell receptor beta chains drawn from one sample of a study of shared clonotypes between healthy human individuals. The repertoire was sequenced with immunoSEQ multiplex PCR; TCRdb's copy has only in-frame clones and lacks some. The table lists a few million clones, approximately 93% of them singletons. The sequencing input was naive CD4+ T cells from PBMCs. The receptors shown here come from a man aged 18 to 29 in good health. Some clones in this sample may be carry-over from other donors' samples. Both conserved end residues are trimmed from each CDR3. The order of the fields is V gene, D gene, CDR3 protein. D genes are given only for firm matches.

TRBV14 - ASSQLSTSWQY
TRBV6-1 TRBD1 ASRADRGGGELF
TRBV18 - ASSPKGVPYEQY
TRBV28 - ASSFSRADTQY
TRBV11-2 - ASSLAPRDEQY
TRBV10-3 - AISPNIQETQY
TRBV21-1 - ASSIPQQGSNYGYT
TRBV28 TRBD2 ASGAFRLAGFNEQF
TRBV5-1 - ASREVPGANVLT
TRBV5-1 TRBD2 ASSPGLAKPYEQY
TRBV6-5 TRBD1 ASGQGQRGYT
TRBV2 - ASSADRQETQY
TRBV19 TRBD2 ASSFQRLAGGPQGETQY
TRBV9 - ASSLQGGTDTQY
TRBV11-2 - ASSSRPRGATNEKLF